The 17 T cell receptor beta chains listed next were all sequenced from one sample in a study of early T cells in non-severe SARS-CoV-2 infection. TCRdb re-derived calls from the 5' RACE reads in MiXCR, one entry per CDR3 protein. The sample lists about 70,000 distinct CDR3 sequences, approximately 9.1% seen once, with around 15% in the top ten. Sequences were derived from whole blood, sampled at baseline. These receptors originate from an adult who was a healthcare worker with PCR-confirmed SARS-CoV-2 infection or an uninfected control (not recorded which).

Remarks on this clonotype: Just one base apart from a much larger clone, this may be a read error. The V and J genes are TRBV28 and TRBJ1-5; D ambiguous. CDR3 length equals 14 residues. The V gene's germline CDR1 is MDHEN and CDR2 SYDVKM. Trimming took 2 bases from V and 3 from J, leaving 8 bases between them. CDR3 sequence (DNA): TGTGCCAGCAGTTTAGGCAGCTCCAATCAGCCCCAGCATTTT. The encoded protein is CASSLGSSNQPQHF.

This clonotype was recorded a few times. The chain uses TRBV12-3 or TRBV12-4 and TRBJ2-1; D is perhaps TRBD2 (5 bases). The CDR3 is made up of 14 amino acids. Trimming stripped 3 bases from V and 3 bases from J, with 9 bases between. The CDR3 DNA reads TGTGCCAGCAGTTTGGACTGGAGCTACAATGAGCAGTTCTTC. This codes for CASSLDWSYNEQFF.

This clonotype was seen ten or more times. The chain carries TRBV7-2 and TRBJ1-2, with TRBD1 as a possible D gene (5 bases). The ends were cut back, 4 bases at V and 3 bases at J, with 15 bases in the middle. The CDR3 spans 15 residues. Germline-derived CDR1 and CDR2 are SGHTA and FQGNSA. The CDR3 sequence is CASSSYLVGDYGYTF. CDR3 coding DNA: TGTGCCAGCAGCTCATATTTAGTAGGGGACTATGGCTACACCTTC.

This clonotype was recorded a few times. The CDR3 DNA reads as TGTGCCTGGAGCAGTACTTTCTACGAGCAGTACTTC. This gives the protein CAWSSTFYEQYF. The chain recombines TRBV30 with TRBJ2-7; D remains unclear. The germline CDR1 and CDR2 sequences are GTSNPN and SVGIG (reference sequence). The CDR3 has 12 amino acids. With 3 bases removed from V and 3 bases from J, the gap between germline ends came to 9 bases.

The V and J genes are TRBV5-4 and TRBJ2-5, with a tentative D call TRBD1 (6 bases). V lost 0 bases to trimming and J lost 7 bases, with 13 bases between them. CDR1 and CDR2 from the germline V gene are SGHNT and YYREEE (reference sequence). The CDR3 totals 14 residues. The CDR3 DNA is TGTGCCAGCAGCTTGGGGGGGCTAGCTCCGACCCAGTACTTC. This codes for CASSLGGLAPTQYF.

This clonotype was seen at least ten times. The V gene is TRBV7-2, the J gene TRBJ2-1; a possible D gene is TRBD2 (5 bases). The CDR3 length is 15 residues. Germline V gene sequence: CDR1 SGHTA, CDR2 FQGNSA. V lost 6 bases and J lost 3, with 15 bases in between. The CDR3 DNA reads as TGTGCCAGCAGAACTAGGGTGGAAAACTACAATGAGCAGTTCTTC. Its translation is CASRTRVENYNEQFF.

This clonotype was recorded at least ten times. The chain combines TRBV9 with TRBJ2-1, with 8 positions matching TRBD2. Germline CDR1 and CDR2: SGDLS and YYNGEE. The trim removed 2 bases at V and 1 base at J, leaving 2 bases unmatched. The CDR3 loop spans 15 amino acids. CDR3 DNA sequence: TGTGCCAGCAGCGTTGCGGGAGGTTCCTACAATGAGCAGTTCTTC. Its translation: CASSVAGGSYNEQFF.

This clonotype was seen ten or more times. The chain employs TRBV3-1 and TRBJ1-2; D possibly corresponds to TRBD1 (6 bases). The CDR3 runs to 13 residues. Trimming removed 7 bases at V and 9 bases at J, with 18 bases between. CDR1 is LGHDT and CDR2 is YNNKEL in the germline V gene (reference sequence). In DNA, the CDR3 is TGTGCCAGCAAAGTGGGACAAGCTGGGAGCTACACCTTC. It translates to CASKVGQAGSYTF.

This clonotype was seen a handful of times. J is TRBJ2-1 and V is TRBV20-1, with 14 bases lining up with TRBD2. After removal of 3 bases from V and 3 bases from J, the junction contained 4 bases not matched to a gene. Germline V lookup: CDR1 DFQATT, CDR2 SNEGSKA (reference sequence). The CDR3 is 16 residues long. As DNA, the CDR3 is TGCAGTGCTAGCCCGACTAGCGGGAGGGTCTACAATGAGCAGTTCTTC. Translating gives CSASPTSGRVYNEQFF.

The chain combines TRBV6-2 or TRBV6-3 with TRBJ2-5, with D maybe TRBD1 (6 bases). The CDR3 covers 14 residues. V was shortened by 10 bases and J by 0 bases, with 15 bases between the two germline ends. In germline, CDR1 is MNHEY, CDR2 SVGEGT. The CDR3 is CATRGQTYQETQYF. The DNA of the CDR3 is TGTGCCACCCGAGGACAGACGTACCAAGAGACCCAGTACTTC.

The V gene is TRBV29-1, the J gene TRBJ1-2; 8 nucleotides match TRBD1. The CDR3 contains 15 residues. The germline gives CDR1 SQVTM, CDR2 ANQGSEA. The V segment lost 3 bases and the J segment 2 bases; nucleotides outside the gene matches: 8. This CDR3 is CSVDLQGQDNYGYTF. The CDR3 nucleotides are TGCAGCGTTGACCTGCAGGGACAGGACAACTATGGCTACACCTTC.

This clonotype was seen more than once but under ten times. This chain joins TRBV4-1 and TRBJ1-3; unclear D gene. The V end was cut by 1 base, the J end by 0 bases, with 10 bases between. CDR1 is MGHRA, CDR2 YSYEKL, per germline. There are 16 residues in the CDR3. The CDR3 is CASSQGRVNSGNTIYF. In nucleotides, the CDR3 is TGCGCCAGCAGCCAAGGAAGGGTCAACTCTGGAAACACCATATATTTT.

V gene TRBV20-1 combines with J gene TRBJ1-4; no firm D call. V was clipped by 4 bases and J by 8 bases, with 11 bases between them. The CDR3 sequence is 12 residues long. Per the germline V gene, CDR1 is DFQATT and CDR2 is SNEGSKA (reference sequence). The CDR3 coding sequence is TGCAGTGCTACACGATATGGGGAAAAACTGTTTTTT. It yields the protein CSATRYGEKLFF.

This clonotype was seen ten or more times. V gene TRBV4-3 combines with J gene TRBJ1-6, with D perhaps matching TRBD1 (6 bases). The CDR3 contains 16 residues. CDR1 is LGHNA, CDR2 YSLEER, per germline. The germline V and J ends were trimmed by 0 bases and 7 bases, with 13 bases remaining between them. The DNA for the CDR3 is TGCGCCAGCAGCCAAGAACCGAAGGGGGTCAATTCACCCCTCCACTTT. Its protein product is CASSQEPKGVNSPLHF.

The J gene is TRBJ1-1, the V gene TRBV29-1; possibly TRBD1 for D (5 bases). The germline V gene encodes CDR1 SQVTM and CDR2 ANQGSEA. The CDR3 has 14 residues. The germline V and J ends were trimmed by 2 bases and 5 bases, with 15 bases remaining between them. The CDR3 DNA is TGCAGCGTTGAAAGTGCAGCCGGGGGGACTGAAGCTTTCTTT. Its translation: CSVESAAGGTEAFF.

This clonotype was recorded a few times. The CDR3 loop reads CSARDEKLFF. The CDR3, as DNA: TGCAGTGCTAGAGATGAAAAACTGTTTTTT. The chain employs TRBV20-1 and TRBJ1-4, with D uncertain. The CDR3 has 10 amino acids. The V gene's germline CDR1 is DFQATT and CDR2 SNEGSKA (reference sequence). Between the trimmed V and J ends, which lost 0 bases and 7 bases, there was a span of 0 bases.

This clonotype was seen at least ten times. The chain recombines TRBV28 with TRBJ1-1; unclear D gene. The CDR3 runs to 13 residues. Trimming shortened V by 1 base and J by 3 bases, and 6 bases separated the two germline ends. Germline CDR1 MDHEN, CDR2 SYDVKM. This CDR3 is CASSLLGYTEAFF. The CDR3 DNA sequence: TGTGCCAGCAGTTTATTGGGGTACACTGAAGCTTTCTTT.